This T cell receptor (beta chain) was sequenced for a study of T-cell memory formation after mild COVID-19. V gave up 3 bases and J gave up 5 bases, with 23 bases separating them. CDR3 length equals 17 residues. Each CDR3 protein gets one entry after TCRdb re-called the 5' RACE reads with MiXCR. The table records fewer than 350,000 distinct CDR3 sequences, roughly 18% of them present only once. Sequenced sample: PBMCs or a T cell subset sorted from them (not recorded which). The TCR originated in a man aged 18 to 30 who had mild COVID-19 (a few samples of this study predate the infection). Cell type and time point are not known. The V and J genes are TRBV12-3 or TRBV12-4 and TRBJ2-7; D is possibly TRBD2 (6 bases). CDR3 in DNA: TGTGCCAGCAGTTTGGGTCGGTTGGGACTCCGAACAGACGAGCAGTACTTC. Its translation is CASSLGRLGLRTDEQYF.